The 27 T cell receptor beta chains reported below all come from one sample, sequenced in a study of T cells expressing NK-cell markers. From its re-call of the 5' RACE reads, TCRdb lists each CDR3 protein once, without DNA. This sample contains some 500,000 distinct CDR3 sequences. Input material: blood T cells: a sorted CD56 or NKG2C T cell subset, CD4+ or CD8+ T cells, or bulk PBMC T cells (not recorded which). Receptor source: a woman aged 50 to 65 in good health.

The V call is TRBV5-1, the J call TRBJ1-2; TCRdb gives TRBD1 as the D gene, but with no DNA this cannot be confirmed. Germline V gene sequence: CDR1 SGHRS, CDR2 YFSETQ. This CDR3 has 12 amino acids. This chain's CDR3 is CASSQGQNGYTF.

CDR3: CSVEWTTTKFF. The V call is TRBV29-1, the J call TRBJ2-1. The germline V gene has CDR1 SQVTM and CDR2 ANQGSEA. The CDR3 spans 11 residues.

The chain uses TRBV21-1 and TRBJ2-1; lacking DNA, the TRBD2 call made by TCRdb goes unchecked. TRBV21-1 is a recognized pseudogene. The CDR3 spans 16 residues. The CDR3 spells CASRLAGGPTNNEQFF.

V usage is TRBV6-6 and J usage is TRBJ2-5. This CDR3 comprises 14 residues. CDR1 MNHNY and CDR2 SVGAGI come from the germline V gene (reference sequence). CDR3 sequence: CASSYTRAQETQYF.

The J gene is TRBJ2-1, the V gene TRBV12-3 or TRBV12-4; no DNA is available, so the TRBD1 call from TCRdb remains unchecked. The CDR3 extends over 12 amino acids. This CDR3 is CASSPRRTEQFF.

This chain connects TRBV7-8 to TRBJ1-5; the TCRdb D gene call, TRBD1, has no DNA to confirm it. This CDR3 spans 15 amino acids. CDR1 and CDR2 (germline): SGHVS, FQNEAQ. CDR3: CASTGDRLGNQPQHF.

The J gene is TRBJ1-4, the V gene TRBV5-1. This CDR3 comprises 16 residues. Germline lookup yields CDR1 SGHRS and CDR2 YFSETQ. The CDR3 protein is CASSLAPPDSGEKLFF.

The chain joins TRBV6-5 to TRBJ1-2; the D call from TCRdb, TRBD1, cannot be confirmed without DNA. This CDR3 has 15 amino acids. The germline V gene has CDR1 MNHEY and CDR2 SVGAGI. CDR3 sequence: CASSRTGQGNYGYTF.

This chain joins TRBV20-1 and TRBJ2-1. CDR3 length equals 11 residues. Germline CDR1 DFQATT, CDR2 SNEGSKA (reference sequence). CDR3 residues: CSALQPVEQFF.

The rearrangement joins TRBV27 to TRBJ2-2. Germline V gives CDR1 MNHEY, CDR2 SMNVEV (reference sequence). There are 14 residues in the CDR3. The CDR3 loop reads CASQPWGLTGELFF.

This chain uses TRBV20-1 with TRBJ2-1; lacking DNA, the TRBD2 call made by TCRdb goes unchecked. The length of the CDR3 is 16 residues. The germline V gene encodes CDR1 DFQATT and CDR2 SNEGSKA (reference sequence). This CDR3 is CSAGGRTSGKGNEQFF.

The V and J genes are TRBV7-2 and TRBJ2-3; with no DNA, the TCRdb D assignment of TRBD2 cannot be verified. Per the germline V gene, CDR1 is SGHTA and CDR2 is FQGNSA. CDR3 length equals 17 residues. CDR3 region: CASSGKGLAGVSDTQYF.

This chain links TRBV29-1 with TRBJ1-2; the D call of TRBD1 rests on TCRdb alone, since no DNA is present to check it. The CDR3 loop spans 14 amino acids. The germline gives CDR1 SQVTM, CDR2 ANQGSEA. CDR3 region: CSAGADRQGYGYTF.

The chain has TRBV12-3 or TRBV12-4 and TRBJ1-1; TCRdb selects TRBD1, and the lack of DNA leaves this call unchecked. CDR3 length equals 15 residues. CDR3 amino acids: CASRPAGGMNTEAFF.

The J gene is TRBJ1-5, the V gene TRBV12-3 or TRBV12-4. This CDR3 is 15 amino acids long. CDR3: CASSLFGRNNQPQHF.

This chain uses TRBV11-3 with TRBJ1-4. This CDR3 has 14 amino acids. Germline V lookup: CDR1 SGHNT, CDR2 YENEEA. The CDR3 loop reads CASSLGSVNEKLFF.

The chain has TRBV3-1 and TRBJ2-3; lacking DNA, the TRBD2 call made by TCRdb goes unchecked. The CDR3 sequence is 14 residues long. The germline V gene has CDR1 LGHDT and CDR2 YNNKEL (reference sequence). The CDR3 loop is CASSLGTGRGTQYF.

The V call is TRBV7-9, the J call TRBJ2-7; the D call of TRBD2 rests on TCRdb alone, since no DNA is present to check it. There are 17 residues in the CDR3. CDR1 is SEHNR and CDR2 is FQNEAQ in the germline V gene (reference sequence). CDR3 region: CASSLGALSGRAYEQYF.

The chain has TRBV7-9 and TRBJ2-1; TCRdb's assignment of TRBD2 cannot be checked, as there is no DNA. Germline values: CDR1 SEHNR, CDR2 FQNEAQ (reference sequence). CDR3 length equals 15 residues. The CDR3 protein is CASSYSAGGGNEQFF.

The chain recombines TRBV7-9 with TRBJ2-6. The CDR3 totals 18 residues. Germline CDR1 reads SEHNR; CDR2 reads FQNEAQ (reference sequence). Here the CDR3 reads CASSLWVRSTSGANVLTF.

This chain uses TRBV3-1 with TRBJ2-2. Germline CDR1 LGHDT, CDR2 YNNKEL (reference sequence). CDR3 length: 15 amino acids. CDR3 sequence reads: CASSQGPGNTGELFF. Full variable domain (outside the CDR3, taken from reference TRBV3-1 and TRBJ2-2): DTAVSQTPKYLVTQMGNDKSIKCEQNLGHDTMYWYKQDSKKFLKIMFSYNNKELIINETVPNRFSPKSPDKAHLNLHINSLELGDSAVYFCASSQGPGNTGELFFGEGSRLTVL.

This chain connects TRBV11-3 to TRBJ2-3. Germline CDR1 SGHNT, CDR2 YENEEA. The CDR3 loop spans 14 amino acids. The CDR3 reads CASSLLTVLDTQYF.

The chain has TRBV7-8 and TRBJ2-2; TCRdb designates TRBD2, a call that cannot be tested without DNA. The CDR3 totals 15 residues. CDR1 and CDR2 from the germline V gene are SGHVS and FQNEAQ. The CDR3 here is CASSRGRAEAGELFF. The full variable domain, its missing parts supplied by reference TRBV7-8 and TRBJ2-2, is GAGVSQSPRYKVAKRGQDVALRCDPISGHVSLFWYQQALGQGPEFLTYFQNEAQLDKSGLPSDRFFAERPEGSVSTLKIQRTQQEDSAVYLCASSRGRAEAGELFFGEGSRLTVL.

The chain carries TRBV27 and TRBJ2-6; TCRdb's D call of TRBD1 is untestable without DNA. The CDR3 has 23 amino acids. Germline values: CDR1 MNHEY, CDR2 SMNVEV (reference sequence). CDR3 region: CASSARGPLLRNALSSGANVLTF.

The chain combines TRBV2 with TRBJ1-1. This CDR3 is 14 amino acids long. Germline V gene data show CDR1 as SNHLY and CDR2 as FYNNEI. The CDR3 spells CASSEALTGSEAFF.

CDR3 region: CASSDSNTEAFF. This chain uses TRBV12-3 or TRBV12-4 with TRBJ1-1. The CDR3 runs to 12 residues.

This chain joins TRBV28 and TRBJ2-7. Germline V gene sequence: CDR1 MDHEN, CDR2 SYDVKM. The CDR3 sequence is 13 residues long. CDR3 loop: CASSLSAPYEQYF.